Listed below are T cell receptor beta chains from one sample, sequenced in a study of cytomegalovirus exposure and HLA in healthy donors. Here immunoSEQ multiplex PCR was the method, and the copy in TCRdb shows in-frame clones only, minus some. This sample has about 69,000 clones, with around 93% found just once. The sample consisted of PBMCs. These receptors came from a woman aged 18-35 years in good health and CMV-seronegative. The CDR3 runs from the conserved cysteine through the conserved F or W. D genes are given only for firm matches. Some rows mark clone size as missing; the rest say once, few, many or name a class of expanded clone.

once	TRBV7-2	TRBD2	TRBJ2-5	TGTGCCAGCAGCCTGACTAGCGGGAGATCAGAGACCCAGTACTTC	CASSLTSGRSETQYF
-	TRBV7-9	TRBD1	TRBJ1-2	TGTGCCAGCAGCTTAGCCCGTCCTGGACAGGCCAACTATGGCTACACCTTC	CASSLARPGQANYGYTF
-	TRBV19	-	TRBJ2-1	TGTGCCAGTAGTAGGGGAGACTCGCCACGGAGTGAGCAGTTCTTC	CASSRGDSPRSEQFF
-	TRBV7-2	TRBD2	TRBJ2-1	TGTGCCAGCAGCTCAAGGACTAGCTACAATGAGCAGTTCTTC	CASSSRTSYNEQFF
once	TRBV2	-	TRBJ1-4	TGTGCCGAGGGAAATGAAAAACTGTTTTTT	CAEGNEKLFF
once	TRBV9	TRBD1	TRBJ1-2	TGTGCCAGCAGCGGGATCCCAGGGGGCTATGGCTACACCTTC	CASSGIPGGYGYTF
-	TRBV5-1	-	TRBJ2-5	TGCGCCAGCAGCTTGGTGGCAGTCCAAGAGACCCAGTACTTC	CASSLVAVQETQYF
-	TRBV7-9	-	TRBJ2-3	TGTGCCAGCAGCCCTGGACAGTACACAGATACGCAGTATTTT	CASSPGQYTDTQYF
-	TRBV29-1	-	TRBJ2-7	TGCAGCGTTGAAAAGCCAGGGCCGGACTACGAGCAGTACTTC	CSVEKPGPDYEQYF
-	TRBV7-2	TRBD2	TRBJ2-7	TGTGCCAGCAGCTCAAGAACGGGGGGGGCGGTCTACGAGCAGTACTTC	CASSSRTGGAVYEQYF
-	TRBV4-2	TRBD2	TRBJ2-2	TGTGCCAGCAGCCAAGCGGAGGCCAGCGGGGCCCTGAACACCGGGGAGCTGTTTTTT	CASSQAEASGALNTGELFF
-	TRBV10-3	-	TRBJ1-4	TGTGCCATCAGTGTGGAGGGACGAGAAAAACTGTTTTTT	CAISVEGREKLFF
-	TRBV6-1	-	TRBJ1-5	TGTGCCAGCAGGTACGAGGAGGGAGGCAATCAGCCCCAGCATTTT	CASRYEEGGNQPQHF
-	TRBV5-6	-	TRBJ1-6	TGTGCCAGCAGCTCTCGGGGAGTTGGTAATTCACCCCTCCACTTT	CASSSRGVGNSPLHF
-	TRBV4-2	TRBD2	TRBJ2-2	TGTGCCAGCAGCCCACTAGCGGGAGACACCGGGGAGCTGTTTTTT	CASSPLAGDTGELFF
-	TRBV25-1	TRBD1	TRBJ1-1	TGTGCCAGCAGTGAGGTCGGGACAGTTGAAGCTTTCTTT	CASSEVGTVEAFF
-	TRBV18	TRBD1	TRBJ2-3	TGTGCCAGCTCATTCCGGGACAGACGCACAGATACGCAGTATTTT	CASSFRDRRTDTQYF
-	TRBV18	-	TRBJ2-1	TGTGCCAGCTCACCCCTTCCCCCTCGCAGAACCTACAATGAGCAGTTCTTC	CASSPLPPRRTYNEQFF
-	TRBV12-5	TRBD1	TRBJ1-4	TGTGCTAGTGGTTTGACACACAGGGGGCGAAAACGAACTAATGAAAAACTGTTTTTT	CASGLTHRGRKRTNEKLFF
-	TRBV7-8	TRBD2	TRBJ2-3	TGTGCCAGCAGCTCCCGGGACTACTTCACAGATACGCAGTATTTT	CASSSRDYFTDTQYF
-	TRBV7-2	-	TRBJ2-3	TGTGCCAGCAGCTTATCTAGCACAGATACGCAGTATTTT	CASSLSSTDTQYF
once	TRBV15	-	TRBJ1-5	TGTGCCACCAGCAGAGGAGGAGGGTTGGCTAATCAGCCCCAGCATTTT	CATSRGGGLANQPQHF
-	TRBV5-8	TRBD1	TRBJ1-6	TGTGCCAGCAGCACTCGGGACAGGGGGCTGGTAGGGTCACCCCTCCACTTT	CASSTRDRGLVGSPLHF
-	TRBV6-5	TRBD1	TRBJ1-1	TGTGCCAGCAGACTCGGACAGGGCTCTGAAGCTTTCTTT	CASRLGQGSEAFF
-	TRBV27	-	TRBJ2-7	TGTGCCAGCAGTTTCGGGGTAGGGAAAAAGCAGTACTTC	CASSFGVGKKQYF
few	TRBV9	TRBD2	TRBJ2-2	TGTGCCAGCAGCCCACTAGCGGGAGGAAGCACCGGGGAGCTGTTTTTT	CASSPLAGGSTGELFF
-	TRBV18	TRBD2	TRBJ2-7	TGTGCCAGCTCAGACGGACTAGCATACGAGCAGTACTTC	CASSDGLAYEQYF
once	TRBV18	-	TRBJ1-3	TGTGCCAGCTCACCCAGCAGGGCTGGAAACACCATATATTTT	CASSPSRAGNTIYF
-	TRBV6-1	TRBD1	TRBJ1-5	TGTGCCAGCAGTGAAGCTTGGGACAGGGGCGTGATTCAGCCCCAGCATTTT	CASSEAWDRGVIQPQHF
-	TRBV5-5	TRBD1	TRBJ1-4	TGTGCCAGCAGCACCGGGACAGGGGGCGAAAAACTGTTTTTT	CASSTGTGGEKLFF
-	TRBV28	TRBD1	TRBJ2-3	TGTGCCAGCAGAGAGACAGGGTGGGCAGATACGCAGTATTTT	CASRETGWADTQYF
few	TRBV6-1	-	TRBJ1-5	TGTGCCAGCAGTGAGGGCCGGTGGGGCAATCAGCCCCAGCATTTT	CASSEGRWGNQPQHF
-	TRBV27	-	TRBJ1-5	TGTGCCAGCAGTCCCCAGACAGGTAGCAATCAGCCCCAGCATTTT	CASSPQTGSNQPQHF
-	TRBV6-4	-	TRBJ2-3	TGTGCCAGCAGTGACAAAGATACTGATACGCAGTATTTT	CASSDKDTDTQYF
-	TRBV19	TRBD2	TRBJ2-2	TGTGCCAGTAGTATTTACCCTGGACTAGCGGGAGGAAACACCGGGGAGCTGTTTTTT	CASSIYPGLAGGNTGELFF
-	TRBV29-1	-	TRBJ2-2	TGCAGCGTTGTGGGCAGGGCGAACACCGGGGAGCTGTTTTTT	CSVVGRANTGELFF
-	TRBV2	-	TRBJ1-5	TGTGCCAGCAGTCACAGGGAGATGAATCAGCCCCAGCATTTT	CASSHREMNQPQHF
-	TRBV6-5	TRBD1	TRBJ1-2	TGTGCCAGCAGCAGGGGGCGTGGCTACACCTTC	CASSRGRGYTF
-	TRBV9	TRBD1	TRBJ1-5	TGTGCCAGCAGCGAACAGGACAGGGCCACAAGCAATCAGCCCCAGCATTTT	CASSEQDRATSNQPQHF
once	TRBV28	-	TRBJ1-2	TGTGCCAGCAGTTTATATTATATAGATGGCTACACCTTC	CASSLYYIDGYTF
once	TRBV5-6	-	TRBJ2-3	TGTGCCAGCAGCTCTGGACTCTTCACAGATACGCAGTATTTT	CASSSGLFTDTQYF
-	TRBV10-2	TRBD2	TRBJ2-1	TGCGCCAGCACTTCTAGCGGAGTGCCTAGGGAGCAGTTCTTC	CASTSSGVPREQFF